This T cell receptor (beta chain) was recorded in a study of cytomegalovirus exposure and HLA in healthy donors. V dropped 6 bases and J dropped 8; count of bases not matched to a gene: 1. This CDR3 is built from 10 residues. Per the germline V gene, CDR1 is SNHLY and CDR2 is FYNNEI. The PCR ran on 60 Vbeta and 13 Jbeta primers. Libraries were prepared by immunoSEQ multiplex PCR; TCRdb keeps only in-frame clonotypes and omits some of them. The sample contains under 200,000 clones, approximately 80% of which appear only once. Notes on this clone: Its target is unknown.

Study-level points and caveats: Likely technical artifact: a cluster of highly shared sequence variants. The study flagged approximately 180 TCR beta chains as cytomegalovirus-associated. Researchers reported in a later analysis that common viral pathogens appeared linked to several top clusters.

The receptor was derived from a woman in her forties or fifties in good health and CMV-seronegative. Sequencing input: PBMCs. The chain joins TRBV2 to TRBJ2-7; TRBD2 matches at 7 bases. CDR3 in amino acids: CASSGGKQYF. The CDR3 DNA sequence: TGTGCCAGCAGCGGGGGGAAGCAGTACTTC.